The 14 T cell receptor beta chains listed next were all sequenced from one sample in a study of PD-L1 blockade in urothelial cancer. Sequenced by immunoSEQ multiplex PCR; TCRdb stores in-frame clones only, minus some. In the table there are fewer than 45,000 clones, almost 85% of which are singletons. The sequencing here drew on PBMCs, taken around atezolizumab (anti-PD-L1) treatment. The receptors were sampled from a man aged 70-80 years with urothelial cancer.

CDR3 sequence reads: CASRRGGAISGNTIYF. CDR3 bases: TGTGCCAGCCGCCGGGGAGGGGCAATCTCTGGAAACACCATATATTTT. The chain couples TRBV27 to TRBJ1-3; D may be TRBD1 (5 bases). This CDR3 has 16 residues. Trimming took 8 bases from V and 0 from J, leaving 17 bases between them. Germline lookup yields CDR1 MNHEY and CDR2 SMNVEV (reference sequence).

This clone is a singleton in its sample. V is TRBV6-1 and J is TRBJ2-2; perhaps TRBD2 as D (6 bases). The length of the CDR3 is 14 residues. With 6 bases removed from V and 13 bases from J, the gap between germline ends came to 21 bases. Germline values: CDR1 MNHNS, CDR2 SASEGT. In nucleotides, the CDR3 is TGTGCCAGCAGCCGACCCGTAGCGGAGGGAGGGCTGTTTTTT. It specifies CASSRPVAEGGLFF.

This clone was seen only a few times. The genes are TRBV5-1 and TRBJ2-3, with D tentatively TRBD2 (6 bases). The germline V and J ends were trimmed by 4 bases and 0 bases, with 15 bases remaining between them. Germline CDR1 and CDR2: SGHRS and YFSETQ. The CDR3 runs to 16 residues. The CDR3 here is CASSNRDSPSTDTQYF. As DNA, the CDR3 is TGCGCCAGCAGCAATAGGGACTCCCCTAGCACAGATACGCAGTATTTT.

The J gene is TRBJ2-2, the V gene TRBV4-2; possibly TRBD1 for D (5 bases). Germline V gives CDR1 LGHNA, CDR2 YNFKEQ. The CDR3 extends over 15 amino acids. V was pared by 0 bases and J by 6 bases, with 11 bases between. The CDR3 coding sequence is TGTGCCAGCAGCCAAGAACCAGGGTTGGCCGGGGAGCTGTTTTTT. Protein sequence: CASSQEPGLAGELFF.

The genes are TRBV7-2 and TRBJ1-1; 10 nucleotides line up with TRBD1. V trimming: 4 bases; J trimming: 4 bases; junction bases outside the gene matches: 3. The CDR3 covers 14 residues. CDR1 and CDR2 from the germline V gene are SGHTA and FQGNSA. Written as DNA, the CDR3 is TGTGCCAGCAGCTCCGACAGGGGGCTCACTGAAGCTTTCTTT. Its protein is CASSSDRGLTEAFF.

This clone was picked up a small number of times. The chain links TRBV5-4 to TRBJ2-5, with 11 bases aligning to TRBD1. The V gene end was trimmed by 0 bases and the J gene end by 5 bases; junction bases not matched to a gene: 6. Germline V lookup: CDR1 SGHNT, CDR2 YYREEE (reference sequence). This CDR3 is built from 16 residues. The CDR3 DNA reads as TGTGCCAGCAGCTTGGCCCGGACAGGGGGCGGGGAGACCCAGTACTTC. Translating gives CASSLARTGGGETQYF. Looking up the rest from reference TRBV5-4 and TRBJ2-5 gives the full variable domain: ETGVTQSPTHLIKTRGQQVTLRCSSQSGHNTVSWYQQALGQGPQFIFQYYREEENGRGNFPPRFSGLQFPNYSSELNVNALELDDSALYLCASSLARTGGGETQYFGPGTRLLVL.

The chain links TRBV13 to TRBJ1-1; 9 positions match TRBD1. The CDR3 covers 18 residues. The V gene's germline CDR1 is PRHDT and CDR2 FYEKMQ (reference sequence). Unmatched junction bases numbered 19, after V lost 5 bases and J lost 6 bases. The CDR3 DNA is TGTGCCAGCAGCCCCTATGGGACAGGGCAATGGTGGGGCTCTGAAGCTTTCTTT. As protein: CASSPYGTGQWWGSEAFF.

This clone was picked up one time. V gene TRBV6-1 combines with J gene TRBJ2-1, with no clear D. CDR1 and CDR2 (germline): MNHNS, SASEGT. The CDR3 has 13 residues. The V and J ends lost 7 bases and 4 bases respectively, with 11 bases between them. DNA for the CDR3: TGTGCCAGCATCCCGGGTAAATACAATGAGCAGTTCTTC. This codes for CASIPGKYNEQFF.

The chain combines TRBV6-1 with TRBJ1-4; D might be TRBD1 (5 bases). Trimming removed 2 bases from V and 6 bases from J, with 10 bases in between. The CDR3 loop spans 14 amino acids. Germline V gives CDR1 MNHNS, CDR2 SASEGT. The CDR3 here is CASSERRGYEKLFF. The CDR3 region has the DNA TGTGCCAGCAGTGAACGGAGGGGCTATGAAAAACTGTTTTTT.

This chain connects TRBV6-6 to TRBJ1-5, with 8 bases that match TRBD1. CDR3 length equals 16 residues. After removal of 4 bases from V and 3 bases from J, the junction contained 8 bases not matched to a gene. Germline CDR1 reads MNHNY; CDR2 reads SVGAGI (reference sequence). CDR3 nucleotide sequence: TGTGCCAGCAGTTTCACCCCGACAGGGGACAATCAGCCCCAGCATTTT. This translates into CASSFTPTGDNQPQHF.

J is TRBJ2-3 and V is TRBV19; TRBD2 matches at 9 bases. There are 15 residues in the CDR3. V lost 5 bases to trimming and J lost 0 bases; unmatched junction nucleotides: 3. Germline CDR1 is LNHDA and CDR2 is SQIVND (reference sequence). The CDR3 loop reads CASSETSGSTDTQYF. The CDR3, as DNA: TGTGCCAGTAGTGAGACTAGCGGAAGCACAGATACGCAGTATTTT.

This rearrangement joins TRBV13 to TRBJ1-2, with 9 bases aligning to TRBD1. Losses at the gene ends were 5 bases for V and 8 bases for J; bases not matched to a gene: 6. Germline CDR1 is PRHDT and CDR2 is FYEKMQ (reference sequence). The CDR3 runs 13 residues. The DNA for the CDR3 is TGTGCCAGCAGCCGAAACAGGGGGCAAGGCTACACCTTC. Its protein is CASSRNRGQGYTF.

This clone was seen a few times. Other DNA sequences of this sample code for an identical CDR3. The rearrangement links TRBV2 to TRBJ2-3; tentatively, D is TRBD2 (5 bases). V lost 4 bases, J lost 3 bases, and 11 bases lay in between. CDR1 SNHLY and CDR2 FYNNEI come from the germline V gene. The CDR3 has 14 residues. CDR3 loop: CASSGGRGTDTQYF. The CDR3 region has the DNA TGTGCCAGCAGTGGAGGTCGCGGGACAGATACGCAGTATTTT.

The V and J genes are TRBV5-1 and TRBJ2-3, with TRBD1 as a possible D gene (7 bases). Germline CDR1 and CDR2: SGHRS and YFSETQ. This CDR3 comprises 15 residues. Deletions cut 3 bases from V and 9 bases from J, with 20 bases between. The CDR3 nucleotides read TGCGCCAGCAGCTACCTGACAGGGCCGGAGGGCACGCAGTATTTT. Protein product: CASSYLTGPEGTQYF.